The 21 T cell receptor beta chains in this list originate from one sample, sequenced in a study of T-cell memory formation after mild COVID-19. MiXCR, applied by TCRdb to the 5' RACE reads, yields one record per CDR3 protein. The sample lists approximately 250,000 distinct CDR3 sequences; 16% were seen once. Sequenced sample: PBMCs or a T cell subset sorted from them (not recorded which). The receptors here all came from a young man who had mild COVID-19 (a few samples of this study predate the infection). Cell type and time point are not known.

V is TRBV5-1 and J is TRBJ1-1, with D tentatively TRBD1 (5 bases). Germline CDR1 and CDR2: SGHRS and YFSETQ. The CDR3 extends over 13 amino acids. The ends were cut back, 5 bases at V and 1 base at J, with 9 bases in the middle. The CDR3 DNA reads TGCGCCAGCAGAGGGACGCAGAACACTGAAGCTTTCTTT. This codes for CASRGTQNTEAFF.

This clonotype was counted between two and nine times. The chain employs TRBV12-3 or TRBV12-4 and TRBJ1-1; unclear D gene. V lost 5 bases and J 2 bases, leaving 15 bases between the germline ends. The CDR3 has 15 residues. The CDR3: CASSPGSIGNTEAFF. In nucleotides, the CDR3 is TGTGCCAGCAGTCCCGGGTCGATAGGAAACACTGAAGCTTTCTTT.

The table lists this clonotype with a few counts. V and J are TRBV7-2 and TRBJ2-3; 7 bases align to TRBD1. The CDR3 sequence is 16 residues long. J lost 0 bases, V lost 1 base, and 4 bases had no gene match. Germline CDR1 and CDR2: SGHTA and FQGNSA. In DNA form, the CDR3 reads TGTGCCAGCAGCTTAGGGACAGGCTATAGCACAGATACGCAGTATTTT. This gives the protein CASSLGTGYSTDTQYF.

This chain uses TRBV20-1 with TRBJ2-1; no clear D gene. The CDR3 loop spans 16 amino acids. Germline lookup yields CDR1 DFQATT and CDR2 SNEGSKA (reference sequence). With 6 bases removed from V and 7 bases from J, the gap between germline ends came to 25 bases. The chain's CDR3 is CSATKSVRGLGNEQFF. CDR3 nucleotides: TGCAGTGCCACAAAATCCGTGAGAGGTTTGGGGAATGAGCAGTTCTTC.

The rearrangement links TRBV10-1 to TRBJ1-1; 8 nucleotides line up with TRBD1. This CDR3 has 14 residues. Trimming cost V 8 bases and J 3 bases; bases outside gene matches: 8. The germline V gene has CDR1 WNHNN and CDR2 SYGVQD (reference sequence). The DNA of the CDR3 is TGCGCCAGCCATACCTCGGACAGGGACACTGAAGCTTTCTTT. Its protein product is CASHTSDRDTEAFF.

This clonotype was counted between two and nine times. The rearrangement uses TRBV20-1 and TRBJ2-1; 11 bases match TRBD2. The germline V gene encodes CDR1 DFQATT and CDR2 SNEGSKA (reference sequence). The CDR3 is made up of 16 amino acids. J lost 3 bases, V lost 5 bases, and 9 bases had no gene match. CDR3 residues: CSAFHSGGAVYNEQFF. The DNA for the CDR3 is TGCAGTGCTTTTCATAGCGGGGGGGCGGTCTACAATGAGCAGTTCTTC.

The V call is TRBV7-9, the J call TRBJ1-6; no clear D. V was shortened by 2 bases and J by 8 bases, with 7 bases between the two germline ends. Germline V CDR1 and CDR2: SEHNR, FQNEAQ (reference sequence). The CDR3 loop spans 13 amino acids. In nucleotides, the CDR3 is TGTGCCAGCAGCTTAAATCCTTATTCACCCCTCCACTTT. It is translated as CASSLNPYSPLHF. Together with reference TRBV7-9 and TRBJ1-6, the CDR3 gives the full variable domain: DTGVSQNPRHKITKRGQNVTFRCDPISEHNRLYWYRQTLGQGPEFLTYFQNEAQLEKSRLLSDRFSAERPKGSFSTLEIQRTEQGDSAMYLCASSLNPYSPLHFGNGTRLTVT.

This rearrangement joins TRBV7-9 to TRBJ1-2; weak D call: TRBD1 (5 bases). V lost 4 bases to trimming and J lost 6 bases, with 12 bases between them. The CDR3 length is 13 residues. Per germline, CDR1 SEHNR and CDR2 FQNEAQ (reference sequence). CDR3 DNA: TGTGCCAGCAGCTCGAGGGGTTCTAATGGCTACACCTTC. Amino acid sequence: CASSSRGSNGYTF.

This chain connects TRBV24-1 to TRBJ2-7; perhaps TRBD1 as D (7 bases). This CDR3 contains 15 residues. The germline V and J ends were trimmed by 10 bases and 6 bases, with 24 bases remaining between them. Germline CDR1 KGHDR, CDR2 SFDVKD. CDR3 sequence (DNA): TGTGCCACTTTGACAGGGCTGACTAGTCGCCCCGAGCAGTACTTC. Encoded protein: CATLTGLTSRPEQYF.

The chain recombines TRBV4-3 with TRBJ2-2; 9 bases match TRBD1. The germline V gene encodes CDR1 LGHNA and CDR2 YSLEER. V dropped 4 bases and J dropped 3; count of bases not matched to a gene: 9. The CDR3 sequence is 17 residues long. This CDR3 reads CASSPSRDRVDTGELFF. The CDR3 coding sequence is TGCGCCAGCAGCCCTTCCCGGGACAGGGTTGACACCGGGGAGCTGTTTTTT.

Ten or more counts support this clonotype. The chain joins TRBV9 to TRBJ2-1, with 8 bases matching TRBD1. Germline lookup yields CDR1 SGDLS and CDR2 YYNGEE. The CDR3 length is 15 residues. The ends lost 5 bases at V and 7 bases at J; junction bases unmatched: 11. Here the CDR3 reads CASRGSGQGGNEQFF. CDR3 nucleotides: TGTGCCAGCAGGGGTTCTGGACAGGGAGGAAATGAGCAGTTCTTC.

The chain has TRBV5-1 and TRBJ2-2; 10 nucleotides agree with TRBD2. The CDR3 covers 16 residues. Germline values: CDR1 SGHRS, CDR2 YFSETQ. Losses at the gene ends were 4 bases for V and 6 bases for J; bases not matched to a gene: 9. The CDR3 nucleotides read TGCGCCAGCAGCCCCGGGACTAGCGATATGGCCGGGGAGCTGTTTTTT. Protein: CASSPGTSDMAGELFF.

This clonotype was counted only a few times. V is TRBV6-5 and J is TRBJ2-5; D is unclear. V lost 7 bases and J 4 bases, leaving 7 bases between the germline ends. Germline V gene lookup returns CDR1 MNHEY and CDR2 SVGAGI. The CDR3 totals 11 residues. DNA of the CDR3: TGTGCCAGCAACTCAGGAGAGACCCAGTACTTC. Residues: CASNSGETQYF.

This clonotype was observed many times. The V and J genes are TRBV6-6 and TRBJ2-3, with a possible D match to TRBD1 (7 bases). Between the trimmed V and J ends, which lost 0 bases and 3 bases, there was a span of 10 bases. The CDR3 is 15 residues long. Germline CDR1 is MNHNY and CDR2 is SVGAGI (reference sequence). CDR3 sequence reads: CASSYSPGGTDTQYF. DNA of the CDR3: TGTGCCAGCAGTTACTCGCCAGGGGGGACAGATACGCAGTATTTT.

This clonotype was observed a handful of times. The CDR3 protein is CASSQVLPAANTGELFF. The CDR3 DNA reads as TGTGCCAGCAGCCAAGTTCTGCCAGCGGCGAACACCGGGGAGCTGTTTTTT. J is TRBJ2-2 and V is TRBV3-1; TRBD2 is a possible D gene (5 bases). The germline CDR1 and CDR2 sequences are LGHDT and YNNKEL (reference sequence). The CDR3 extends over 17 amino acids. V dropped 1 base and J dropped 0 bases, with 12 bases sitting between them.

This clonotype was recorded a few times. This chain uses TRBV6-5 with TRBJ2-3, with a possible D match to TRBD2 (6 bases). The CDR3 covers 18 residues. Germline CDR1 is MNHEY and CDR2 is SVGAGI. Trimming cost V 0 bases and J 5 bases, with 21 bases left between them. DNA of the CDR3: TGTGCCAGCAGTTACTCGGCGACCGGGACTTCTCTGGGAGATACGCAGTATTTT. It is translated as CASSYSATGTSLGDTQYF.

This rearrangement joins TRBV11-1 to TRBJ1-4, with TRBD1 as a possible D gene (5 bases). Germline assignment: CDR1 SGHAT and CDR2 FQDESV (reference sequence). CDR3 length: 13 residues. Trimming removed 5 bases from V and 11 bases from J, with 15 bases in between. The CDR3 bases are TGTGCCAGCAGCCCCCCGGGACGGCGGAAACTGTTTTTT. Amino acids: CASSPPGRRKLFF.

This clonotype occurred a few times. The chain joins TRBV12-3 or TRBV12-4 to TRBJ2-1; unclear D gene. CDR3 length equals 12 residues. V lost 5 bases, J lost 12 bases, and 14 bases lay in between. The CDR3 bases are TGTGCCAGCAGTCTGGACGGATCTGGGCAGTTCTTC. Translated: CASSLDGSGQFF.

The chain combines TRBV6-5 with TRBJ2-1, with a tentative D call TRBD1 (6 bases). This CDR3 region has 15 residues. Trimming left V 5 bases short and J 0 bases short, with 11 bases between. Germline assignment: CDR1 MNHEY and CDR2 SVGAGI. CDR3 sequence (DNA): TGTGCCAGCAGTCGACAGGTGAGCTCCTACAATGAGCAGTTCTTC. Its translation is CASSRQVSSYNEQFF.

In its sample, this clonotype was seen many times. This sequence joins TRBV5-1 and TRBJ2-1, with a tentative D call TRBD2 (6 bases). Germline V gene data show CDR1 as SGHRS and CDR2 as YFSETQ. The CDR3 loop spans 13 amino acids. Trimming pared 5 bases from V and 9 bases from J, leaving 15 bases between. CDR3 amino acids: CASRDATGGEQFF. The CDR3 DNA is TGCGCCAGCAGGGATGCGACCGGGGGTGAGCAGTTCTTC.

The chain employs TRBV6-6 and TRBJ2-5; 7 bases map to TRBD1. CDR3 length equals 14 residues. The V and J ends lost 6 bases and 4 bases, in that order; junction bases with no gene match: 8. From germline, CDR1 is MNHNY and CDR2 SVGAGI (reference sequence). The CDR3 region has the DNA TGTGCCAGCAGACCGACAGGGATCGGAGAGACCCAGTACTTC. It encodes CASRPTGIGETQYF.